The 31 T cell receptor beta chains given below trace back to one sample, sequenced in a study of CD8+ T cells in alopecia areata. Following RNA extraction, reverse transcription yielded cDNA that acted as the sequencing template. The data were produced by immunoSEQ multiplex PCR, yet TCRdb's version contains in-frame clones alone and is incomplete. The sample shows under 300,000 clones, around 64% of them seen only once. Indicated treatment: oral pan-JAK inhibitor, 5-10 mg twice daily. Here the sequenced sample was CD4+ T cells sorted from blood, taken around week 54, from a patient treated with tofacitinib. The receptor source for this set is a human donor with alopecia areata.

In its sample, this clone was seen a few times. Within the sample, other DNA sequences also encode this same CDR3. The V gene is TRBV5-1, the J gene TRBJ1-1; D is uncertain. Looked up from germline, CDR1 is SGHRS and CDR2 is YFSETQ. This CDR3 has 13 residues. Trimming cost V 0 bases and J 1 base, with 4 bases left between them. CDR3 amino acids: CASSLGGNTEAFF. In DNA form, the CDR3 reads TGCGCCAGCAGCTTGGGTGGGAACACTGAAGCTTTCTTT.

The rearrangement links TRBV30 to TRBJ2-7; D remains ambiguous. Trimming shortened V by 5 bases and J by 7 bases, and 12 bases separated the two germline ends. Germline V gene lookup returns CDR1 GTSNPN and CDR2 SVGIG (reference sequence). CDR3 length equals 11 residues. The CDR3 DNA reads TGTGCCTGGGCCGTAGGTTTGGAGCAGTACTTC. Encoded protein: CAWAVGLEQYF.

The chain is built from TRBV30 and TRBJ1-6; 7 bases align to TRBD1. The CDR3 loop spans 16 amino acids. The V gene's germline CDR1 is GTSNPN and CDR2 SVGIG (reference sequence). Trimming at V came to 3 bases and at J to 7 bases, leaving 12 bases not matched to a gene. This chain's CDR3 is CAWSLPNRGGNSPLHF. CDR3 nucleotides: TGTGCCTGGAGCTTACCAAACAGGGGTGGGAATTCACCCCTCCACTTT. The whole variable domain, remainder taken from reference TRBV30 and TRBJ1-6, is SQTIHQWPATLVQPVGSPLSLECTVEGTSNPNLYWYRQAAGRGLQLLFYSVGIGQISSEVPQNLSASRPQDRQFILSSKKLLLSDSGFYLCAWSLPNRGGNSPLHFGNGTRLTVT.

This rearrangement joins TRBV5-4 to TRBJ2-3, with 9 bases lining up with TRBD2. CDR3 length equals 14 residues. CDR1 and CDR2 from the germline V gene are SGHNT and YYREEE (reference sequence). With V trimmed by 2 bases and J by 6 bases, 4 bases remained unmatched. As DNA, the CDR3 is TGTGCCAGCAGCTTTGGCGGGAGGGACGATACGCAGTATTTT. Protein product: CASSFGGRDDTQYF.

This chain uses TRBV30 with TRBJ2-7; D unclear. Germline loops: CDR1 GTSNPN, CDR2 SVGIG (reference sequence). The CDR3 loop spans 9 amino acids. V lost 7 bases to trimming and J lost 7 bases, with 8 bases between them. The CDR3, as DNA: TGTGCCTCCTCCCGTGAGCAGTACTTC. Its protein is CASSREQYF. Drawing the rest from reference TRBV30 and TRBJ2-7, the complete variable domain is SQTIHQWPATLVQPVGSPLSLECTVEGTSNPNLYWYRQAAGRGLQLLFYSVGIGQISSEVPQNLSASRPQDRQFILSSKKLLLSDSGFYLCASSREQYFGPGTRLTVT.

The V and J genes are TRBV19 and TRBJ1-1; TRBD1 matches 8 bases. Germline V gives CDR1 LNHDA, CDR2 SQIVND (reference sequence). V shed 4 bases, J shed 5 bases, and the junction held 3 bases outside the gene matches. The CDR3 has 13 residues. The CDR3 DNA reads as TGTGCCAGTAGTAGCAGGGGGCGGACTGAAGCTTTCTTT. Translating it yields CASSSRGRTEAFF.

J is TRBJ1-1 and V is TRBV5-4, with a tentative D call TRBD1 (5 bases). CDR3 length: 15 amino acids. Trimming shortened V by 5 bases and J by 5 bases, and 19 bases separated the two germline ends. The V gene's germline CDR1 is SGHNT and CDR2 YYREEE (reference sequence). The CDR3 loop reads CASRLDLGGGTEAFF. CDR3 coding DNA: TGTGCCAGCAGATTAGACCTCGGGGGAGGGACTGAAGCTTTCTTT. The variable domain in full, with the rest retrieved from reference TRBV5-4 and TRBJ1-1, is ETGVTQSPTHLIKTRGQQVTLRCSSQSGHNTVSWYQQALGQGPQFIFQYYREEENGRGNFPPRFSGLQFPNYSSELNVNALELDDSALYLCASRLDLGGGTEAFFGQGTRLTVV.

The genes are TRBV6-5 and TRBJ1-2; D may be TRBD1 (5 bases). This CDR3 comprises 11 residues. Germline CDR1 reads MNHEY; CDR2 reads SVGAGI. Trimming took 6 bases from V and 9 from J, leaving 11 bases between them. CDR3 loop: CASRWRDRYTF. As DNA, the CDR3 is TGTGCCAGCAGGTGGAGGGACCGCTACACCTTC.

The V gene is TRBV9, the J gene TRBJ2-1; TRBD2 matches 10 bases. The CDR3 sequence is 15 residues long. Germline V gene data show CDR1 as SGDLS and CDR2 as YYNGEE. V shed 3 bases, J shed 6 bases, and the junction held 6 bases outside the gene matches. The DNA of the CDR3 is TGTGCCAGCAGCGGCACTAGCGGGGAAAGCAATGAGCAGTTCTTC. As protein: CASSGTSGESNEQFF.

This chain connects TRBV9 to TRBJ2-1, with TRBD2 matching over 8 bases. Germline V CDR1 and CDR2: SGDLS, YYNGEE. This CDR3 has 17 residues. V dropped 0 bases and J dropped 0; count of bases not matched to a gene: 5. CDR3 nucleotides: TGTGCCAGCAGCGTAGCCGCGGGGGGTCTCTCCTACAATGAGCAGTTCTTC. This encodes CASSVAAGGLSYNEQFF.

This clone turned up a few times. J is TRBJ2-3 and V is TRBV29-1, with 9 bases that match TRBD1. This CDR3 has 16 residues. The germline V gene has CDR1 SQVTM and CDR2 ANQGSEA. V was clipped by 7 bases and J by 2 bases; unmatched bases: 13. The CDR3 sequence: CSAILWDREFTDTQYF. The CDR3 nucleotides are TGCAGCGCCATTCTATGGGACAGGGAATTCACAGATACGCAGTATTTT.

This chain links TRBV18 with TRBJ1-5; 7 bases fit TRBD1. Germline lookup yields CDR1 KGHSH and CDR2 LQKENI. J was trimmed by 5 bases and V by 3 bases; bases with no gene match: 4. The CDR3 is 14 amino acids. The CDR3 DNA sequence: TGTGCCAGCTCACCCTCGACAGGGCATCAGCCCCAGCATTTT. Its translation: CASSPSTGHQPQHF. Variable domain in full (rest from reference TRBV18 and TRBJ1-5): NAGVMQNPRHLVRRRGQEARLRCSPMKGHSHVYWYRQLPEEGLKFMVYLQKENIIDESGMPKERFSAEFPKEGPSILRIQQVVRGDSAAYFCASSPSTGHQPQHFGDGTRLSIL.

V usage is TRBV20-1 and J usage is TRBJ2-5, with D possibly TRBD2 on 5 matching bases. Germline values: CDR1 DFQATT, CDR2 SNEGSKA (reference sequence). This CDR3 has 11 residues. The ends were cut back, 6 bases at V and 5 bases at J, with 10 bases in the middle. CDR3 bases: TGCAGTGCGTGGGAGAGGGAGACCCAGTACTTC. Translation: CSAWERETQYF.

The chain uses TRBV4-3 and TRBJ2-5, with D tentatively TRBD1 or TRBD2 (5 bases each). The CDR3 is made up of 15 amino acids. The germline V gene has CDR1 LGHNA and CDR2 YSLEER. Trimming stripped 6 bases from V and 1 base from J, with 15 bases between. In DNA form, the CDR3 reads TGCGCCAGCAGTCTACAACCAGGGAGCCAAGAGACCCAGTACTTC. Encoded protein: CASSLQPGSQETQYF.

V gene TRBV7-2 combines with J gene TRBJ2-7; 8 nucleotides match TRBD2. The CDR3 length is 13 residues. Trimming at V came to 3 bases and at J to 2 bases, leaving 0 bases not matched to a gene. The germline CDR1 and CDR2 sequences are SGHTA and FQGNSA. Here the CDR3 DNA reads TGTGCCAGCAGCTTGACTAGCGCCTACGAGCAGTACTTC. This sequence encodes CASSLTSAYEQYF. The full variable domain, with the rest looked up from reference TRBV7-2 and TRBJ2-7, is GAGVSQSPSNKVTEKGKDVELRCDPISGHTALYWYRQSLGQGLEFLIYFQGNSAPDKSGLPSDRFSAERTGGSVSTLTIQRTQQEDSAVYLCASSLTSAYEQYFGPGTRLTVT.

This sequence joins TRBV29-1 and TRBJ1-1; the D is unclear. Germline V gene data show CDR1 as SQVTM and CDR2 as ANQGSEA. The CDR3 runs to 14 residues. V was clipped by 4 bases and J by 0 bases, with 12 bases between them. This CDR3 is CSVGAGGLNTEAFF. The CDR3 bases are TGCAGCGTTGGGGCGGGAGGGTTGAACACTGAAGCTTTCTTT. Full variable domain (rest looked up from reference TRBV29-1 and TRBJ1-1): SAVISQKPSRDICQRGTSLTIQCQVDSQVTMMFWYRQQPGQSLTLIATANQGSEATYESGFVIDKFPISRPNLTFSTLTVSNMSPEDSSIYLCSVGAGGLNTEAFFGQGTRLTVV.

The chain couples TRBV11-2 to TRBJ2-4; D call uncertain. Trimming removed 1 base at V and 4 bases at J, with 8 bases between. This CDR3 is built from 14 residues. Germline CDR1 and CDR2: SGHAT and FQNNGV. Here the CDR3 DNA reads TGTGCCAGCAGCTTAGTATCTCTAAAAAACATTCAGTACTTC. This codes for CASSLVSLKNIQYF.

J is TRBJ2-2 and V is TRBV7-2, with D uncertain. CDR1 and CDR2 (germline): SGHTA, FQGNSA. The V end was cut by 5 bases, the J end by 2 bases, with 12 bases between. The CDR3 runs 15 residues. CDR3 amino acids: CASSLSSLNTGELFF. In DNA, the CDR3 is TGTGCCAGCAGCCTCTCATCCCTAAACACCGGGGAGCTGTTTTTT.

The rearrangement joins TRBV9 to TRBJ2-1; D is unresolved. The germline CDR1 and CDR2 sequences are SGDLS and YYNGEE. The CDR3 loop spans 13 amino acids. Between the trimmed V and J ends, which lost 0 bases and 2 bases, there was a span of 3 bases. CDR3 residues: CASSVAAYNEQFF. CDR3 bases: TGTGCCAGCAGCGTAGCGGCCTACAATGAGCAGTTCTTC.

V and J are TRBV7-2 and TRBJ2-3, with TRBD1 matching 7 bases. The CDR3 is made up of 16 amino acids. J gave up 2 bases and V 5 bases, and 10 bases lay outside the gene matches. CDR1 and CDR2 (germline): SGHTA, FQGNSA. CDR3 bases: TGTGCCAGCAGCCTCGTGGGGACAGCGCACACAGATACGCAGTATTTT. Its translation: CASSLVGTAHTDTQYF.

The rearrangement joins TRBV4-1 to TRBJ2-2; TRBD1 aligns across 7 bases. The CDR3 is 17 amino acids. With 3 bases clipped from V and 5 bases from J, the junction kept 12 bases outside the gene matches. The V gene's germline CDR1 is MGHRA and CDR2 YSYEKL. The CDR3 spells CASSHRPVDRVTGELFF. The CDR3 DNA follows: TGCGCCAGCAGCCATCGACCCGTAGACAGGGTAACCGGGGAGCTGTTTTTT.

V and J are TRBV30 and TRBJ2-5; tentative D call: TRBD1 (6 bases). Germline assignment: CDR1 GTSNPN and CDR2 SVGIG (reference sequence). The germline V and J ends were trimmed by 8 bases and 1 base, with 20 bases remaining between them. The CDR3 spans 15 residues. DNA of the CDR3: TGTGCCCTGAGTGGGGGCCCCAACCGCCAAGAGACCCAGTACTTC. Translating it yields CALSGGPNRQETQYF.

The chain is built from TRBV5-1 and TRBJ2-5, with D maybe TRBD1 (5 bases). Germline V lookup: CDR1 SGHRS, CDR2 YFSETQ. The V gene lost 0 bases and the J gene lost 4 bases, with 10 bases spanning the gap. The CDR3 extends over 14 amino acids. This CDR3 reads CASSLGAGSETQYF. Here the CDR3 DNA reads TGCGCCAGCAGCTTGGGGGCAGGGTCAGAGACCCAGTACTTC.

The chain employs TRBV2 and TRBJ1-5, with TRBD1 matching 7 bases. J lost 7 bases, V lost 3 bases, and 21 bases had no gene match. The CDR3 length is 19 residues. The germline V gene has CDR1 SNHLY and CDR2 FYNNEI. In nucleotides, the CDR3 is TGTGCCAGCAGTGATCGATCTTCGGTGCCAGGGGGATATGGACAGCCCCAGCATTTT. Residues: CASSDRSSVPGGYGQPQHF. The whole variable domain, filled in from reference TRBV2 and TRBJ1-5, reads EPEVTQTPSHQVTQMGQEVILRCVPISNHLYFYWYRQILGQKVEFLVSFYNNEISEKSEIFDDQFSVERPDGSNFTLKIRSTKLEDSAMYFCASSDRSSVPGGYGQPQHFGDGTRLSIL.

The CDR3 DNA reads as TGTGCCTGGAGTGTAAACGGACATAATGAAAAACTGTTTTTT. Amino acids: CAWSVNGHNEKLFF. This rearrangement joins TRBV30 to TRBJ1-4; D is perhaps TRBD1 (5 bases). The CDR3 runs to 14 residues. Deletions cut 0 bases from V and 4 bases from J, with 9 bases between. Germline CDR1 reads GTSNPN; CDR2 reads SVGIG (reference sequence).

This sequence joins TRBV5-1 and TRBJ2-7; a weak D match, TRBD2 (6 bases). Germline-derived CDR1 and CDR2 are SGHRS and YFSETQ. Trimming cost V 5 bases and J 0 bases, with 9 bases left between them. The CDR3 contains 13 residues. As DNA, the CDR3 is TGCGCCAGCAGAAGGGACTTCTCCTACGAGCAGTACTTC. Protein sequence: CASRRDFSYEQYF. The variable domain in full, with the rest retrieved from reference TRBV5-1 and TRBJ2-7, is KAGVTQTPRYLIKTRGQQVTLSCSPISGHRSVSWYQQTPGQGLQFLFEYFSETQRNKGNFPGRFSGRQFSNSRSEMNVSTLELGDSALYLCASRRDFSYEQYFGPGTRLTVT.

The V gene is TRBV30, the J gene TRBJ2-6; D is ambiguous. Germline V gene data show CDR1 as GTSNPN and CDR2 as SVGIG (reference sequence). The CDR3 is made up of 13 amino acids. Trimming took off 3 bases at V and 3 bases at J, with 6 bases between the two ends. CDR3 coding DNA: TGTGCCTGGAGGAACGTTGGGGCCAACGTCCTGACTTTC. Its translation is CAWRNVGANVLTF.

This clone was recorded only once. CDR3 loop: CASSFRRDSLTYEQYF. DNA for the CDR3: TGCGCCAGCAGCTTCCGCCGGGACAGCCTCACCTACGAGCAGTACTTC. The chain uses TRBV5-1 and TRBJ2-7; TRBD1 matches at 7 bases. Germline CDR1 and CDR2: SGHRS and YFSETQ. The CDR3 runs 16 residues. V trimming: 2 bases; J trimming: 2 bases; junction bases outside the gene matches: 10.

This clone was picked up many times. J is TRBJ2-7 and V is TRBV6-6, with 7 bases fitting TRBD1. With 6 bases clipped from V and 3 bases from J, the junction kept 11 bases outside the gene matches. This CDR3 contains 15 residues. Germline V gives CDR1 MNHNY, CDR2 SVGAGI (reference sequence). This chain's CDR3 is CASRPKGAANYEQYF. The CDR3 nucleotides read TGTGCCAGCAGGCCTAAGGGGGCTGCCAACTACGAGCAGTACTTC.

The rearrangement uses TRBV5-1 and TRBJ2-3; D gene ambiguous. The CDR3 is made up of 12 amino acids. Per the germline V gene, CDR1 is SGHRS and CDR2 is YFSETQ. V shed 5 bases and J shed 1 base, with 5 bases lying between them. The CDR3 spells CASRIGTDTQYF. The DNA of the CDR3 is TGCGCCAGCAGAATCGGCACAGATACGCAGTATTTT.

This clone occurred once. The chain joins TRBV7-9 to TRBJ2-4; D is possibly TRBD1 (6 bases). Trimming stripped 1 base from V and 1 base from J, with 8 bases between. Germline V gene lookup returns CDR1 SEHNR and CDR2 FQNEAQ (reference sequence). This CDR3 spans 15 amino acids. The CDR3 nucleotides are TGTGCCAGCAGCTTAGGAGACAGGGCCAAAAACATTCAGTACTTC. Translation gives CASSLGDRAKNIQYF.